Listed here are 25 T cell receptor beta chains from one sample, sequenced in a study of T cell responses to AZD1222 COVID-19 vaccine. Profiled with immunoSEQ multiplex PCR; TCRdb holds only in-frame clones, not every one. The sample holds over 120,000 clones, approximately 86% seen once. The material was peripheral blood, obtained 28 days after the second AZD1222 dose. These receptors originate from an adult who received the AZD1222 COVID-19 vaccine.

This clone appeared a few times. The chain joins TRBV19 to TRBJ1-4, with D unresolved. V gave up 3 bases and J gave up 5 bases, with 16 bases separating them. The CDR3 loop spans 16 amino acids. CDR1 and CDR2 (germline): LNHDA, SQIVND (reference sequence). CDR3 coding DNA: TGTGCCAGTAGTATTAAGAACGGCGGGAGCAATGAAAAACTGTTTTTT. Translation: CASSIKNGGSNEKLFF. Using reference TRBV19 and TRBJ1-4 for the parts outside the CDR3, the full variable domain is DGGITQSPKYLFRKEGQNVTLSCEQNLNHDAMYWYRQDPGQGLRLIYYSQIVNDFQKGDIAEGYSVSREKKESFPLTVTSAQKNPTAFYLCASSIKNGGSNEKLFFGSGTQLSVL.

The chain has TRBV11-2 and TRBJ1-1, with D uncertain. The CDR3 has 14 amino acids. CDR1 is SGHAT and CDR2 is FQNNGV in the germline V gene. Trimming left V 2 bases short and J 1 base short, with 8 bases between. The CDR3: CASSLLPENTEAFF. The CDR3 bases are TGTGCCAGCAGCTTACTTCCGGAGAACACTGAAGCTTTCTTT.

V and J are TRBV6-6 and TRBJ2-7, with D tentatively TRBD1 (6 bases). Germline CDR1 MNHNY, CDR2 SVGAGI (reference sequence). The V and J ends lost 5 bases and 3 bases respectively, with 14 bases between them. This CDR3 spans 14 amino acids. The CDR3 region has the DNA TGTGCCAGCAGTCCCAGGACAGAGAACTACGAGCAGTACTTC. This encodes CASSPRTENYEQYF.

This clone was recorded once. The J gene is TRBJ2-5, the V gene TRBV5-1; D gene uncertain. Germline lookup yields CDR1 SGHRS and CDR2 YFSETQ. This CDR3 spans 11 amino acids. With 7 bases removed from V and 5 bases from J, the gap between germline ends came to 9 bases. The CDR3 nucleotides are TGCGCCAGCGGCGTTATGGAGACCCAGTACTTC. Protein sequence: CASGVMETQYF.

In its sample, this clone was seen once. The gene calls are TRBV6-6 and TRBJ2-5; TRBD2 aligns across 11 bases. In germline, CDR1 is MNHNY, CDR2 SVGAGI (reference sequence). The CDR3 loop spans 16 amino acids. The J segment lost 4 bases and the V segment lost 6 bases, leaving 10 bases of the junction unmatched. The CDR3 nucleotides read TGTGCCAGCAGCCCCGGGGCTAGCGGGAGGACAGAGACCCAGTACTTC. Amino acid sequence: CASSPGASGRTETQYF.

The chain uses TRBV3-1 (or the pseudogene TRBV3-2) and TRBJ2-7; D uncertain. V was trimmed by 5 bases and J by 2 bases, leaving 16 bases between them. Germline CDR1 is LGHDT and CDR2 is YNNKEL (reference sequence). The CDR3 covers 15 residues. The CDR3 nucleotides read TGTGCCAGCAGCATCTCTGGGCGGACCGCCTACGAGCAGTACTTC. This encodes CASSISGRTAYEQYF.

The CDR3 DNA reads TGTGCCAGCAGCTTGGGACAGGGACGAGGTCAGCCCCAGCATTTT. Translating it yields CASSLGQGRGQPQHF. The chain links TRBV7-2 to TRBJ1-5, with TRBD1 matching over 9 bases. With 3 bases clipped from V and 6 bases from J, the junction kept 6 bases outside the gene matches. There are 15 residues in the CDR3. In germline, CDR1 is SGHTA, CDR2 FQGNSA.

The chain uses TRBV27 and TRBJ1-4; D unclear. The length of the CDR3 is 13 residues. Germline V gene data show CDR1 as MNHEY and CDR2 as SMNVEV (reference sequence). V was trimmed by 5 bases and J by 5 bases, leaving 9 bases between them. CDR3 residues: CASSPRLNEKLFF. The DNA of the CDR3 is TGTGCCAGCAGTCCCCGATTAAATGAAAAACTGTTTTTT.

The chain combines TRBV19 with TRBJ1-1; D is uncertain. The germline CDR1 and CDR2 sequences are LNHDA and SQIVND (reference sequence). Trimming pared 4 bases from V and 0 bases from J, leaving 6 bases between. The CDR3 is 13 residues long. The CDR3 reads CASSRPLNTEAFF. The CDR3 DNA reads TGTGCCAGTAGTAGGCCATTGAACACTGAAGCTTTCTTT.

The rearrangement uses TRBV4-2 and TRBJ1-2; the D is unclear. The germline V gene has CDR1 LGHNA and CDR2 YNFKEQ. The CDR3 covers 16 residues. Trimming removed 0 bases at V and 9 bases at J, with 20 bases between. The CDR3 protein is CASSQDHTALTGSYTF. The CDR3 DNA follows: TGTGCCAGCAGCCAAGATCACACAGCCCTTACTGGTAGCTACACCTTC.

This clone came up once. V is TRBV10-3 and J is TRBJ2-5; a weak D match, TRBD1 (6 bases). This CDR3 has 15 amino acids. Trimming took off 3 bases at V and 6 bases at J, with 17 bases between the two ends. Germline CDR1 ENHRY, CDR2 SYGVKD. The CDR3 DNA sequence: TGTGCCATCAGTGATCCCCACAGGGAGAGACAGACCCAGTACTTC. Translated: CAISDPHRERQTQYF.

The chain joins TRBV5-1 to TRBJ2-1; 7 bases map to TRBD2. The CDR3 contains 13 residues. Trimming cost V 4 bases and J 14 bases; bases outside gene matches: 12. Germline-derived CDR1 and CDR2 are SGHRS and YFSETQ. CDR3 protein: CASSPTGGSSEFF. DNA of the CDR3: TGCGCCAGCAGCCCCACCGGCGGGAGTAGTGAGTTCTTC. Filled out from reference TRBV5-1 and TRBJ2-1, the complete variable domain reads KAGVTQTPRYLIKTRGQQVTLSCSPISGHRSVSWYQQTPGQGLQFLFEYFSETQRNKGNFPGRFSGRQFSNSRSEMNVSTLELGDSALYLCASSPTGGSSEFFGPGTRLTVL.

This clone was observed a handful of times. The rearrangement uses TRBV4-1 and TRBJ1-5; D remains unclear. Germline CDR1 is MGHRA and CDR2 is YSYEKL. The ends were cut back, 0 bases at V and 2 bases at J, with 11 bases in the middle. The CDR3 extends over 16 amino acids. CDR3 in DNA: TGCGCCAGCAGCCAAGATGGAGGGATTGGCAATCAGCCCCAGCATTTT. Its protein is CASSQDGGIGNQPQHF.

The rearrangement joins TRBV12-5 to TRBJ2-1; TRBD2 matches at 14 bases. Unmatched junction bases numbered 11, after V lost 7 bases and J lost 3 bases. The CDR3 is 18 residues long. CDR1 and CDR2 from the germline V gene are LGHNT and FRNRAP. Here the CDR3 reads CASALFPTSGGGYNEQFF. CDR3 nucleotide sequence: TGTGCTAGTGCTCTCTTCCCGACTAGCGGGGGGGGCTACAATGAGCAGTTCTTC.

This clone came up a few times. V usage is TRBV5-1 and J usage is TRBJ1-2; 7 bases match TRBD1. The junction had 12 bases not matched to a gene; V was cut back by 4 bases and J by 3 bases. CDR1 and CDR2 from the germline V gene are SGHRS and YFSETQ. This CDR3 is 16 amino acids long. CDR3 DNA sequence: TGCGCCAGCAGCGGCGAGGGGGCCGAAGGCGACTATGGCTACACCTTC. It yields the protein CASSGEGAEGDYGYTF. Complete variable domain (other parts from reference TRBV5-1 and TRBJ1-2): KAGVTQTPRYLIKTRGQQVTLSCSPISGHRSVSWYQQTPGQGLQFLFEYFSETQRNKGNFPGRFSGRQFSNSRSEMNVSTLELGDSALYLCASSGEGAEGDYGYTFGSGTRLTVV.

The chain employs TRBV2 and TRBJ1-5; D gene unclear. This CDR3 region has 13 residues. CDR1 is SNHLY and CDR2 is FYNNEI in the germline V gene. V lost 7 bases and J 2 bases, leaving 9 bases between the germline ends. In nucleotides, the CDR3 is TGTGCCAGCAACCAGGACGGCAATCAGCCCCAGCATTTT. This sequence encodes CASNQDGNQPQHF.

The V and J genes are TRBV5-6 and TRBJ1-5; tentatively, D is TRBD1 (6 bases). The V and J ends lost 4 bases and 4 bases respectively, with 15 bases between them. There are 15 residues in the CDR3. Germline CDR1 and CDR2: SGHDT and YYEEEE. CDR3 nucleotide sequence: TGTGCCAGCAGCGGCACAGGGATCGGTAATCAGCCCCAGCATTTT. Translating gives CASSGTGIGNQPQHF.

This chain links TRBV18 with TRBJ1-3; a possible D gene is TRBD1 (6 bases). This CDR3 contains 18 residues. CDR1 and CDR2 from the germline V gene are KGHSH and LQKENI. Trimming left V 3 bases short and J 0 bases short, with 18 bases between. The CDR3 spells CASSPSGEVGRSGNTIYF. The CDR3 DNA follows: TGTGCCAGCTCACCTTCAGGGGAAGTCGGTCGCTCTGGAAACACCATATATTTT.

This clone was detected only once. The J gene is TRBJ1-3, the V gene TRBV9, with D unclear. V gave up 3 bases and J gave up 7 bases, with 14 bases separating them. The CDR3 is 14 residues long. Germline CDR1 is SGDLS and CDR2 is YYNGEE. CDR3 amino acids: CASSAGMTVNTIYF. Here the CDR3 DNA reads TGTGCCAGCAGCGCAGGCATGACCGTCAACACCATATATTTT.

CDR3 region: CASSHLYLTGANYGYTF. CDR3 DNA: TGTGCCAGCAGCCATCTATACCTGACTGGGGCTAACTATGGCTACACCTTC. The V and J genes are TRBV3-1 (or the pseudogene TRBV3-2) and TRBJ1-2; D not certain. This CDR3 spans 17 amino acids. V was cut by 3 bases and J by 0 bases, with 17 bases left in between. From germline, CDR1 is LGHDT and CDR2 YNNKEL (reference sequence).

The CDR3 sequence: CASSQVGGSGLINTQYF. The CDR3 DNA is TGTGCCAGCAGCCAAGTTGGGGGGTCTGGGTTAATCAATACGCAGTATTTT. The V and J genes are TRBV3-1 (or the pseudogene TRBV3-2) and TRBJ2-3; maybe TRBD2 (6 bases). Germline V gene data show CDR1 as LGHDT and CDR2 as YNNKEL (reference sequence). CDR3 size: 17 residues. Trimming took off 1 base at V and 7 bases at J, with 21 bases between the two ends.

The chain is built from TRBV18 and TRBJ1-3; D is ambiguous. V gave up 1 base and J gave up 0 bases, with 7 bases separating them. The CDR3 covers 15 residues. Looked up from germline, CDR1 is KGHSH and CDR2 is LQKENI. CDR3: CASSPLEGSGNTIYF. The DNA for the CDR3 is TGTGCCAGCTCACCACTTGAGGGCTCTGGAAACACCATATATTTT.

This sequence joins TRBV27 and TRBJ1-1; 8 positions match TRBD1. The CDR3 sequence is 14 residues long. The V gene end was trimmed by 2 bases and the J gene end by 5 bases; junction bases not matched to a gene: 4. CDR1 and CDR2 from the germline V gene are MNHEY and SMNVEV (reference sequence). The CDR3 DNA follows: TGTGCCAGCAGTTTAATACAGGGGGTTACTGAAGCTTTCTTT. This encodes CASSLIQGVTEAFF.

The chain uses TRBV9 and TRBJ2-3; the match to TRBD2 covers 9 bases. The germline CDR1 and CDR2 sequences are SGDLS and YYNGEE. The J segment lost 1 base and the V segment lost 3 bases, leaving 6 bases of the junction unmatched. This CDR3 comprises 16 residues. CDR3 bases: TGTGCCAGCAGCGACCCACTAGCGGGCGGCACAGATACGCAGTATTTT. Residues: CASSDPLAGGTDTQYF.

CDR3 in DNA: TGCGCCAGCAGCCAAGATCTAGACAGGGATAACTATGGCTACACCTTC. Its translation is CASSQDLDRDNYGYTF. The chain uses TRBV4-1 and TRBJ1-2; 7 bases align to TRBD1. This CDR3 is built from 16 residues. Germline loops: CDR1 MGHRA, CDR2 YSYEKL. With 0 bases clipped from V and 1 base from J, the junction kept 5 bases outside the gene matches.